One T cell receptor beta chain is described in this entry. Assay: immunoSEQ multiplex PCR; the TCRdb copy retains only in-frame clones and omits some. Of 250,000 to 350,000 clones in the sample, about 81% were seen once. The germline V and J ends were trimmed by 8 bases and 5 bases, with 16 bases remaining between them. Germline V gene data show CDR1 as SNHLY and CDR2 as FYNNEI. This CDR3 is built from 14 residues. The data were obtained in a study of blood T cell repertoires in COVID-19. The TCR was taken from a human donor with COVID-19, enrolled during active disease. The donor label of this sample is uncertain. This chain joins TRBV2 and TRBJ2-1; D possibly corresponds to TRBD1 (6 bases). Source material: peripheral blood. The CDR3 sequence: CASVGAVNNNEQFF. CDR3 nucleotide sequence: TGTGCCAGCGTGGGGGCGGTTAATAACAATGAGCAGTTCTTC.